The TCR beta chain described here comes from a study of T cell responses to AZD1222 COVID-19 vaccine. Study-wide findings and caveats: The study reported that nearly half of spike-specific TCRs target unmutated variant regions. Donors skewed white British and female; clonal diversity was possibly underestimated.

Trimming stripped 5 bases from V and 2 bases from J, with 12 bases between. The length of the CDR3 is 14 residues. CDR1 is MNHEY, CDR2 SMNVEV, per germline (reference sequence). This clone came up a few times. Its antigen is undetermined. Produced via immunoSEQ multiplex PCR; TCRdb's table is partial and in-frame only. The sample lists 92,000 or so clones, approximately 91% occurring once. Second doses were pooled across both intervals (about 4 or about 12 weeks). The sequence was obtained from an adult who received the AZD1222 COVID-19 vaccine. The starting material was peripheral blood, obtained 28 days after the second AZD1222 dose. The chain uses TRBV27 and TRBJ1-1; D not certain. The CDR3 protein is CASSAYTVNTEAFF. The CDR3 DNA reads TGTGCCAGCAGTGCCTATACAGTTAACACTGAAGCTTTCTTT.